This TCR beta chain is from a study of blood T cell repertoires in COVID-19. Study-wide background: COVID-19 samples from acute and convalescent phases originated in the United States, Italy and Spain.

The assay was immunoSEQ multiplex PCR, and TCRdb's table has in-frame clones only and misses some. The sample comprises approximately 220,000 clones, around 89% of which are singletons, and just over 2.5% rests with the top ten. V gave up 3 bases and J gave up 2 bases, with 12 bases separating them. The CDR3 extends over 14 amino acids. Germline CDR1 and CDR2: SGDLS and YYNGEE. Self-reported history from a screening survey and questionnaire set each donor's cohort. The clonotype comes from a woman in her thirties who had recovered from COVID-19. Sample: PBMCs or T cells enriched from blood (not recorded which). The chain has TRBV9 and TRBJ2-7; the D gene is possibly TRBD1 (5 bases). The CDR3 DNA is TGTGCCAGCAGCGCAGGGCTGGTAACCTACGAGCAGTACTTC. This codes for CASSAGLVTYEQYF.